This T cell receptor beta chain was obtained from a study of tumor and adjacent non-tumor tissue in lung cancer (dated by TCRdb to 2016 to 2019). Some background on the complete study: Patients with adenocarcinoma (roughly 12), squamous cell carcinoma (2) and small cell lung cancer (1) were included in the cohort. The study compared bulk TCRbeta repertoires from lung tumor tissue and matched distant non-tumor lung tissue of about 16 lung cancer patients. The 15 or so patients were aged about 31 to 85 years, included roughly ten men and 5 women, and had TNM stage I to III disease. Under 35 paired specimens, one tumor and one normal lung sample per patient, were profiled by TCRbeta CDR3 sequencing. Sequencing generated a total of 125,075,908 productive TCRbeta reads, averaging roughly 4.4 million reads per sample. General study outcomes and caveats: Younger patients had significantly higher TCR diversity, and higher tumor TCR diversity was associated with shorter overall and disease-free survival. Peripheral blood was not sequenced, so blood TCRbeta repertoires were not examined in the lung cancer patients of the study. Neither the sequencing platform nor unique molecular identifiers are mentioned in the methods. Only approximately 14 patients were in the cohort, and the authors stated that larger samples and more detailed clinical data are needed. Significantly higher TCR diversity (inverse Simpson) was observed in tumor tissue than in normal lung tissue (approximately 430 vs 150, P = 0.0075, Mann-Whitney U test). The top 100 clones accounted for a significantly larger cumulative portion of the repertoire in normal lung than in tumor tissue.

Libraries were constructed by multiplex PCR. Sequencing used an Illumina HiSeq 2500. Following protocols modified from ARM-PCR, the researchers constructed TCRbeta libraries through three rounds of nested PCR with primers (Table S4). Before sequencing, PCR products in the 200-500 bp range were cut out of the gel and cleaned up using the QIAquick gel extraction kit. Under the source paper's analysis protocol: Trimmomatic was used to clean the reads, FLASH was used to merge the reads into complete CDR3 sequences, and MiTCR was used to assign the reads to V(D)J germline segments. VDJtools was used to compute clonal diversity as the inverse Simpson's index. In-frame sequences lacking a premature stop codon were counted as productive reads. The public sequencing data were trimmed at Q25 with fastp and processed into clonotypes with MiXCR by TCRdb, which kept only in-frame beta chains. Each entry is one CDR3 protein sequence, shown with its most common DNA and genes. V and J calls and clone size were set by TCRdb, not the authors. The sample contains some 99,000 distinct CDR3 sequences, about 64% of them found a single time. 15% to 20% of the sample lies in the top ten.

RNA was extracted from bulk unsorted tissue and checked for quality with a NanoDrop ND-1000 and an Agilent 2100. The normal lung samples consisted of distant non-tumor tissue collected more than 3 cm from the tumor edge. Donors were newly diagnosed lung cancer patients admitted for thoracic surgery in China between August and November 2014, without prior chemotherapy. Anyone who had undergone radiotherapy or chemotherapy before, or who had another cancer at the same time, was left out of the study. Surgical tissue pieces of about 1-2.1 cm3 were preserved in RNAlater solution and stored at -80 °C until use. V and J lose 4 bases and 6 bases, and a span of 19 bases separates them. From the cysteine up to the phenylalanine, the CDR3 has a length of 15 residues. The only DNA kept is the CDR3, 45 bases in frame from the first base. CDR1 MNHEY and CDR2 SVGAGI were looked up in the germline V gene. Only a few counts were recorded for this clonotype. The antigen it recognizes is unknown. A read error is possible here, since a much larger clone lies one base away.

The clonotype originates from a man in his 60s with non-small cell lung cancer. The rearrangement joined TRBV6-5 to TRBJ2-7; TRBD1 is a possible D gene, resting on 6 matching bases. Sequencing was carried out using distant non-tumor lung tissue. The DNA reads as follows: TGTGCCAGCAGTTCCCCGGAACAGGGATTTGGCGAGCAGTACTTC. This encodes CASSSPEQGFGEQYF.